The table lists the clone carrying this T cell receptor (beta chain) with a few counts. The antigen is unknown. This specimen comes from a study of T-cell reconstitution after alpha-beta-depleted transplantation in children. Points from the study as a whole: At around two months after transplant, the alpha-beta T cells were reportedly derived from several hundred expanded clones that came from non-depleted graft cells.

From germline, CDR1 is LNHDA and CDR2 SQIVND (reference sequence). Trimming removed 3 bases at V and 0 bases at J, with 9 bases between. The CDR3 has 14 residues. The TCRbeta library was prepared with unique molecular identifiers. From the PCR reads, TCRdb called clonotypes with MiXCR, one entry per CDR3 protein. The sample includes hundreds of thousands of distinct CDR3 sequences, roughly 17% seen only once; the top ten take around 43%. The V and J genes are TRBV19 and TRBJ2-7, with TRBD2 as a possible D gene (5 bases). The starting material was PBMCs, mostly from graft donor cells, obtained 360 days after TCRalphabeta/CD19-depleted stem cell transplant. This TCR derives from a male patient aged 2-9 years who had a stem cell transplant for acute lymphoblastic leukemia, so the T cells may come from the graft donor. CDR3: CASSMDLTSYEQYF. The CDR3 DNA sequence: TGTGCCAGTAGTATGGACTTGACCTCCTACGAGCAGTACTTC.